This entry lists 8 T cell receptor beta chains sequenced from one sample in a study of tumor-infiltrating lymphocytes in primary liver carcinoma (dated by TCRdb to about 2017). Blood RNA was extracted from unsorted whole blood using TRIzol reagent, and germline DNA was obtained with the DNeasy Blood & Tissue kit. Sequencing was performed on an Illumina HiSeq 2500. Starting from about 500 ng total RNA, TCRbeta-specific cDNA was produced by reverse transcription with a constant-region primer and ProtoScript II reverse transcriptase. The TCRbeta libraries were prepared through three rounds of nested multiplex PCR following a slightly modified ARM-PCR procedure. The first two PCR rounds used multiplex TRBV1-TRBV30 forward primers with a Cbeta reverse primer, each for 10 cycles. TCRdb handled the public reads itself, with Q25 trimming in fastp and clone calling in MiXCR, and kept productive beta chains. Here each entry gathers all rows of one CDR3 protein and keeps the most common genes and DNA. Here the sample has about 200,000 distinct CDR3 sequences; around 60% occur a single time. The ten largest make up roughly 7% of the sample.

Sequenced material: peripheral blood. These receptors were collected from a woman aged 55 to 70 with primary liver carcinoma and hepatitis B virus infection.

There are a few counts of this clonotype. A clone one base away is much larger, so this may be a read error. V and J are TRBV11-2 and TRBJ2-3, with D perhaps matching TRBD2 (6 bases). The CDR3 spans 16 residues. The germline gives CDR1 SGHAT, CDR2 FQNNGV. Trimming took 8 bases from V and 2 from J, leaving 20 bases between them. In nucleotides, the CDR3 is TGTGCCAGCGGATTGCAGGGACTCCTACACACAGATACGCAGTATTTT. This codes for CASGLQGLLHTDTQYF. Looking up the rest from reference TRBV11-2 and TRBJ2-3 gives the full variable domain: EAGVAQSPRYKIIEKRQSVAFWCNPISGHATLYWYQQILGQGPKLLIQFQNNGVVDDSQLPKDRFSAERLKGVDSTLKIQPAKLEDSAVYLCASGLQGLLHTDTQYFGPGTRLTVL.

As for this clonotype: A much larger clone differs from this one at a single base, so this may be a read error. The chain carries TRBV6-1 and TRBJ2-2; 10 nucleotides agree with TRBD2. The CDR3 loop spans 17 amino acids. In germline, CDR1 is MNHNS, CDR2 SASEGT. This chain's CDR3 is CVSTLQGLAGEPGELFF. In nucleotides, the CDR3 is TGTGTCAGCACTCTCCAGGGGCTAGCGGGAGAACCCGGGGAGCTGTTTTTT.

This sequence joins TRBV6-2 or TRBV6-3 and TRBJ2-7; a possible D gene is TRBD2 (6 bases). This CDR3 comprises 12 residues. Looked up from germline, CDR1 is MNHEY and CDR2 is SVGEGT. Trimming removed 5 bases at V and 2 bases at J, with 7 bases between. The CDR3 coding sequence is TGTGCCAGCAGTCGACTAGCCTACGAGCAGTACTTC. This translates into CASSRLAYEQYF.

Turning to this clonotype: Being one base from a much bigger clone, this may be a read error. This sequence joins TRBV6-2 or TRBV6-3 and TRBJ1-2; no reliable D call. The germline gives CDR1 MNHEY, CDR2 SVGEGT. The CDR3 contains 11 residues. CDR3 protein: CAISYDYGYTF. CDR3 nucleotides: TGTGCCATCAGTTACGACTATGGCTACACCTTC.

Concerning this clonotype itself: As the CDR3 is not closed by the conserved phenylalanine or tryptophan, this likely results from a read error. No DNA is shown, since the ends of the CDR3 on it are uncertain; the CDR3 is the one TCRdb lists. V and J are TRBV11-2 and TRBJ2-7; the table names TRBD2, a call not compared with the DNA. The CDR3 is 18 amino acids in total, end residues counted. Germline values: CDR1 SGHAT, CDR2 FQNNGV. CDR3 region: CASSSRRVLAVSSYEQCS.

This clonotype was seen a handful of times. This rearrangement joins TRBV12-3 or TRBV12-4 to TRBJ1-5; 11 bases agree with TRBD1. The length of the CDR3 is 16 residues. Germline trimming cut 6 bases from V and 4 bases from J; bases unmatched to any gene: 8. The DNA of the CDR3 is TGTGCCAGCAGGTCTGGACAGGGGGCGCGGAATCAGCCCCAGCATTTT. Translation gives CASRSGQGARNQPQHF.

Comments on this clonotype: Just one base apart from a much larger clone, this may be a read error. The chain links TRBV4-1 to TRBJ2-1, with a possible D match to TRBD2 (5 bases). Trimming cost V 0 bases and J 5 bases, with 20 bases left between them. The CDR3 extends over 18 amino acids. Germline values: CDR1 MGHRA, CDR2 YSYEKL. The CDR3 sequence: CASSQDVASRGLHNEQFF. The DNA for the CDR3 is TGCGCCAGCAGCCAAGATGTGGCTAGCCGAGGCCTCCACAATGAGCAGTTCTTC.

This clonotype showed up many times. The chain is built from TRBV29-1 and TRBJ1-1; 7 bases are a match to TRBD1. CDR1 and CDR2 (germline): SQVTM, ANQGSEA. With 2 bases clipped from V and 4 bases from J, the junction kept 4 bases outside the gene matches. The length of the CDR3 is 13 residues. In nucleotides, the CDR3 is TGCAGCGTTGAAAGGGGGCCCCGCACTGAAGCTTTCTTT. Residues: CSVERGPRTEAFF.